The source of this T cell receptor (beta chain) is a study of cytomegalovirus exposure and HLA in healthy donors. General observations from the study: With further analysis later on, most CMV-associated TCR beta chains appeared HLA-restricted. Per a later analysis, 15,000 to 20,000 TCR beta sequences showed association with HLA alleles at 0.05 false discovery rate.

The PCR used 60 Vbeta and 13 Jbeta primers. TCRdb's copy holds only in-frame clones and misses some; the assay was immunoSEQ multiplex PCR. Of 150,000 to 200,000 clones detected, about 79% appear once; the ten largest clones hold about 0.8%. Germline lookup yields CDR1 SGHRS and CDR2 YFSETQ. The CDR3 has 13 amino acids. V lost 4 bases and J lost 6, with 14 bases in between. In regard to this clone: Its antigen is not identified.

The chain links TRBV5-1 to TRBJ2-7; D possibly corresponds to TRBD2 (5 bases). The origin of this receptor is a female donor in good health and CMV-seronegative. What was sequenced was PBMCs. In DNA, the CDR3 is TGCGCCAGCAGCCGTTACTCGAGCGGCGAGCAGTACTTC. Amino acid sequence: CASSRYSSGEQYF.